This TCR beta chain was recovered during a study of shared clonotypes between healthy human individuals. Deep level was the assay's run setting. Each subset's genomic DNA was split evenly across several immunoSEQ plates. The repertoire was sequenced with immunoSEQ multiplex PCR; TCRdb's copy has only in-frame clones and lacks some. Among around 500,000 clones listed, roughly 80% were seen once. With 1 base removed from V and 5 bases from J, the gap between germline ends came to 12 bases. This CDR3 comprises 15 residues. Germline values: CDR1 SGHTA, CDR2 FQGTGA. Sample: PBMCs. The chain joins TRBV7-3 to TRBJ2-1; maybe TRBD2 (6 bases). The clonotype comes from a woman in her thirties or forties in good health. Some clones in this sample may be carry-over from other donors' samples. The CDR3 is CASSLRSTSNNEQFF. The CDR3 nucleotides read TGTGCCAGCAGCTTAAGGTCCACTAGCAACAATGAGCAGTTCTTC.